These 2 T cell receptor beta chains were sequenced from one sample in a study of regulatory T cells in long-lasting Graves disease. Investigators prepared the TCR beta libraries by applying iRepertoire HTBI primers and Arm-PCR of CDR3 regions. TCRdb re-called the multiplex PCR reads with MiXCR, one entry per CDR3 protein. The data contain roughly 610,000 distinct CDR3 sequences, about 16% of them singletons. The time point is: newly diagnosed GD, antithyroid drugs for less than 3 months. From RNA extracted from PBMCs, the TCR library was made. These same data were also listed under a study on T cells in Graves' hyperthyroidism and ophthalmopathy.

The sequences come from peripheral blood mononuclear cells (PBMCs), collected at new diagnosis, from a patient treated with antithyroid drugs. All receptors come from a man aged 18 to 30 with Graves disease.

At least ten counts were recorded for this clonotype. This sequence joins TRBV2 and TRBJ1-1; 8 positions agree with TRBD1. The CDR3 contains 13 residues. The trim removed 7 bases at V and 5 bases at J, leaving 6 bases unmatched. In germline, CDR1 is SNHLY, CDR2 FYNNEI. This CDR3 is CASTLDRATEAFF. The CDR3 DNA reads TGTGCCAGCACTCTGGACAGGGCAACTGAAGCTTTCTTT. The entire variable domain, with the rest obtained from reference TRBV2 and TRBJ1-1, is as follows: EPEVTQTPSHQVTQMGQEVILRCVPISNHLYFYWYRQILGQKVEFLVSFYNNEISEKSEIFDDQFSVERPDGSNFTLKIRSTKLEDSAMYFCASTLDRATEAFFGQGTRLTVV.

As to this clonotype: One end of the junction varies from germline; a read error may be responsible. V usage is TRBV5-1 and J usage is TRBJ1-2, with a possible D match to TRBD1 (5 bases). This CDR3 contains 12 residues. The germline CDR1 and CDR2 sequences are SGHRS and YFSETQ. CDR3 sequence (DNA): TGTGCCAGCAGCTCCGGGACCAACGGCTACACCTTC. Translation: CASSSGTNGYTF.